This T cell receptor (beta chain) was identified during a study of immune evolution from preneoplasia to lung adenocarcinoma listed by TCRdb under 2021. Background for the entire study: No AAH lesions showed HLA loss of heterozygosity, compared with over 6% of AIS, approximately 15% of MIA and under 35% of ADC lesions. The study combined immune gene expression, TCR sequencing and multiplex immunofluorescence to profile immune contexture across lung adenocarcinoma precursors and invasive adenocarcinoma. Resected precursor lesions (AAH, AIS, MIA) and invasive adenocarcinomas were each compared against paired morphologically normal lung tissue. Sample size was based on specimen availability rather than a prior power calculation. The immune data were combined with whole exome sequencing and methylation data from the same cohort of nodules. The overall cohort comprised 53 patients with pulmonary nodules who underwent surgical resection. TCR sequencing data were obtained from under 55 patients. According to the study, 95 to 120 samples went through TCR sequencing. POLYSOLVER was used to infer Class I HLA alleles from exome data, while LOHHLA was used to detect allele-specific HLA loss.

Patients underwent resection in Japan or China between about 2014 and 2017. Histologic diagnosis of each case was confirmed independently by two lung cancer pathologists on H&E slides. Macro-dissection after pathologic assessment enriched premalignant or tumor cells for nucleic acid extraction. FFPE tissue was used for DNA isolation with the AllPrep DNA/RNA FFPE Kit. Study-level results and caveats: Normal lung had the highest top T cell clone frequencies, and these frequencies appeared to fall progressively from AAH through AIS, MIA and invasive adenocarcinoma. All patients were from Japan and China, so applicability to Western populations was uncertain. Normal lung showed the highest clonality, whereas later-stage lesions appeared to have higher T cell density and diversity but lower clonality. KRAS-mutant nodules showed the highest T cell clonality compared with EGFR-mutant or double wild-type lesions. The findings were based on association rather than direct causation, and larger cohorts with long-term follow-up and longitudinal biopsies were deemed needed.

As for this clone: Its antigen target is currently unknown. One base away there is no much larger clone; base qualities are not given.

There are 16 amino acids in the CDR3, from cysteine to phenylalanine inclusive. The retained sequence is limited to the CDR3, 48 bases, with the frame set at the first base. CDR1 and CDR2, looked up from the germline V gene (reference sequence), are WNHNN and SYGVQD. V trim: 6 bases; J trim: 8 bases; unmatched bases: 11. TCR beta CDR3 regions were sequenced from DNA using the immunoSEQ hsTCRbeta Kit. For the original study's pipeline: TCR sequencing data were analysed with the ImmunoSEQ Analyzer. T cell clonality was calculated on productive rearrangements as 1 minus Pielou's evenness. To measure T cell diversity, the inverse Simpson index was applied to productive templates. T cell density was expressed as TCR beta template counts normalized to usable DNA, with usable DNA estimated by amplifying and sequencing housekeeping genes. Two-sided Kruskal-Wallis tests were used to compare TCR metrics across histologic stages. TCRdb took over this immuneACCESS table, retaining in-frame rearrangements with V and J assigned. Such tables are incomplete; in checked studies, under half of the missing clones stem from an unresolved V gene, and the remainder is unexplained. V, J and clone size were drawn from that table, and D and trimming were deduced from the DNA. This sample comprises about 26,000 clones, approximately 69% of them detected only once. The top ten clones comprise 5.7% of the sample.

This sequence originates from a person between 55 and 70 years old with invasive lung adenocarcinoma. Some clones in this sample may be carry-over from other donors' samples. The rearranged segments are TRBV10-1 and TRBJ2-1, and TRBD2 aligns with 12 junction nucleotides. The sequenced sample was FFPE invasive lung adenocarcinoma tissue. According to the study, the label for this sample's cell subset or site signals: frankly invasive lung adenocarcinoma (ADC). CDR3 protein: CASSATASGRAHEQFF. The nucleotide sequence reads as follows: TGCGCCAGCAGCGCCACGGCTAGCGGGAGGGCCCATGAGCAGTTCTTC.